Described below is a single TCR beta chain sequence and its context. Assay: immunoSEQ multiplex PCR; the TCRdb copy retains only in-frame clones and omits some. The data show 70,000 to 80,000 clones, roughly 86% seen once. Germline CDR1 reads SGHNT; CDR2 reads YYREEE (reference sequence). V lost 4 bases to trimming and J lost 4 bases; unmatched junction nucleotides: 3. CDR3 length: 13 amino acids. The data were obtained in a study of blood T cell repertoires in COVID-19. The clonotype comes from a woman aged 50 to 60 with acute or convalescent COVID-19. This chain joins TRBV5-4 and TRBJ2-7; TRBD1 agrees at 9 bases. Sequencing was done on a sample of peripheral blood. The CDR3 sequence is CASSLTGGYEQYF. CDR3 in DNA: TGTGCCAGCAGCCTGACAGGGGGGTACGAGCAGTACTTC.